Below, one T cell receptor (beta chain) is given with its context. Antigen unknown. This record comes from a study of long-term antiretroviral therapy in people with HIV. The CDR3 has 15 residues. Trimming took 5 bases from V and 1 from J, leaving 13 bases between them. The V gene's germline CDR1 is LNHDA and CDR2 SQIVND (reference sequence). The immunoSEQ assay was v3.0, run at survey level. Some clones are missing from TCRdb's copy, which holds only in-frame ones; the method was immunoSEQ multiplex PCR. The sample holds 39,000 or so clones, more than 65% seen once. Findings and caveats of the study: Diversity increased after ART yet remained lower than in transplant donor controls.

This sample comprised unsorted PBMCs, obtained 0.6 years after starting antiretroviral therapy. This clonotype originated in a man between 18 and 35 years old with HIV. This chain uses TRBV19 with TRBJ2-3; D may be TRBD2 (5 bases). The CDR3 nucleotides read TGTGCCAGTAGTTCGATAGCGTCTCGCACAGATACGCAGTATTTT. Encoded protein: CASSSIASRTDTQYF.